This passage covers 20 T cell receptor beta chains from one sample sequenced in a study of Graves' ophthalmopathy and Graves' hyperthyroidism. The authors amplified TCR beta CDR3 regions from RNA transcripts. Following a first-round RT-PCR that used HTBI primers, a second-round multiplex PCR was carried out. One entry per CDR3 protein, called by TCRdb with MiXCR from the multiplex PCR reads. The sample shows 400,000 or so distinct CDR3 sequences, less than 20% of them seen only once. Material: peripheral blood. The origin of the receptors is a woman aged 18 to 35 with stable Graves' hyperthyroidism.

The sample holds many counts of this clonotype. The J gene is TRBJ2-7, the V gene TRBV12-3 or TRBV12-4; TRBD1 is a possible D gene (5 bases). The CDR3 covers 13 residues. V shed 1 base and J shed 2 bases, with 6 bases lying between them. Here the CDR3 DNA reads TGTGCCAGCAGTTTAGTGGGGCCCTACGAGCAGTACTTC. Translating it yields CASSLVGPYEQYF.

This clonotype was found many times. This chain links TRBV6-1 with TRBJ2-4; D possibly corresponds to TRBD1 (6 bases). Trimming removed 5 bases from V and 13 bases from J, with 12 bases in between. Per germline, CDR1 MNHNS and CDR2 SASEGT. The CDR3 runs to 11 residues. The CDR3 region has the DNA TGTGCCAGCAGTTTCCCCAGGGGCCAGTACTTC. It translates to CASSFPRGQYF.

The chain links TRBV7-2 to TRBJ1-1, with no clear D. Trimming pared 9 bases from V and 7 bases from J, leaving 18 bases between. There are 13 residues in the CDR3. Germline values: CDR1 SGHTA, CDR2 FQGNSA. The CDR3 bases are TGTGCCAGACAGCCAGTGTCAGGCCGTGAAGCTTTCTTT. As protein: CARQPVSGREAFF.

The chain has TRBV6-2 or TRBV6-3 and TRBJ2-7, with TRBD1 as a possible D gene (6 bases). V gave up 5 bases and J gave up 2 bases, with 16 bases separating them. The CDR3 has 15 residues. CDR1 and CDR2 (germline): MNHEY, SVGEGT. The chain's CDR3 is CASSIQGHLTYEQYF. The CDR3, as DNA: TGTGCCAGCAGTATACAGGGACACTTGACCTACGAGCAGTACTTC.

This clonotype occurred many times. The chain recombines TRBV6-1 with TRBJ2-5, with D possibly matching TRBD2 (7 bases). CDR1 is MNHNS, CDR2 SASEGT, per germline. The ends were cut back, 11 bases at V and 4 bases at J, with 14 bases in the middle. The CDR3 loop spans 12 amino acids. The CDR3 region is CASRRGPETQYF. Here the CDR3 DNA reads TGTGCCTCTCGGCGGGGGCCAGAGACCCAGTACTTC.

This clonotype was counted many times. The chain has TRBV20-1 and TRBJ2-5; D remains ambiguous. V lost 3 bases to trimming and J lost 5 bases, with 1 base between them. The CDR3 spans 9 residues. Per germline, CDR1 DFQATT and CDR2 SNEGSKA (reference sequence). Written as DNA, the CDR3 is TGCAGTGCTAGCGAGACCCAGTACTTC. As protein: CSASETQYF.

The CDR3 DNA reads TGTGCCAGCGGGACAGTGGGGTACGAGCAGTACTTC. This translates into CASGTVGYEQYF. The chain recombines TRBV9 with TRBJ2-7, with 7 bases lining up with TRBD1. J gave up 4 bases and V 7 bases, and 5 bases lay outside the gene matches. The CDR3 runs 12 residues. Per the germline V gene, CDR1 is SGDLS and CDR2 is YYNGEE.

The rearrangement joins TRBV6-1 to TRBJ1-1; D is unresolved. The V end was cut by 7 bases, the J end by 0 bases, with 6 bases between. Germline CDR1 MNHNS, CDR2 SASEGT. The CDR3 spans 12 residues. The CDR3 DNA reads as TGTGCCAGCAAAGTCATGAACACTGAAGCTTTCTTT. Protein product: CASKVMNTEAFF.

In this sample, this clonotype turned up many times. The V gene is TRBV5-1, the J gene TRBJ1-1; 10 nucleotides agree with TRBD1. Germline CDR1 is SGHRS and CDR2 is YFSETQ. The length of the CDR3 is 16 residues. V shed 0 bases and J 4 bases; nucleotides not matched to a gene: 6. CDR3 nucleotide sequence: TGCGCCAGCAGCTTGGCGGACAGGGGGGGATCCACTGAAGCTTTCTTT. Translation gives CASSLADRGGSTEAFF.

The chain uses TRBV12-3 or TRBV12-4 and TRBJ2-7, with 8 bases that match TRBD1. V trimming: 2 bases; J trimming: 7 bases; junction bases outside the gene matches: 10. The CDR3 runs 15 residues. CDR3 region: CASSLRSQGAAEQYF. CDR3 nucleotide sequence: TGTGCCAGCAGTTTAAGGTCCCAGGGGGCAGCGGAGCAGTACTTC.

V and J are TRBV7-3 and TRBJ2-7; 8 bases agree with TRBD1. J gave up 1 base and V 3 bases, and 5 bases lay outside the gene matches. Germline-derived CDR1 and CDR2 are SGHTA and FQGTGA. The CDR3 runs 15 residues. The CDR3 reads CASSFDRGPSYEQYF. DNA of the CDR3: TGTGCCAGCAGCTTTGACAGGGGCCCTTCCTACGAGCAGTACTTC. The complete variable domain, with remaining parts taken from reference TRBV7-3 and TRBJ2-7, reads GAGVSQTPSNKVTEKGKYVELRCDPISGHTALYWYRQSLGQGPEFLIYFQGTGAADDSGLPNDRFFAVRPEGSVSTLKIQRTERGDSAVYLCASSFDRGPSYEQYFGPGTRLTVT.

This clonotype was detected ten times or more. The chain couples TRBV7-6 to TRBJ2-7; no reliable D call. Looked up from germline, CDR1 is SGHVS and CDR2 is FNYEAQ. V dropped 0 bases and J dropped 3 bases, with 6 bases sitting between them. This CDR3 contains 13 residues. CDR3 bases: TGTGCCAGCAGCTTAGCGTGGGACTACGAGCAGTACTTC. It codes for CASSLAWDYEQYF.

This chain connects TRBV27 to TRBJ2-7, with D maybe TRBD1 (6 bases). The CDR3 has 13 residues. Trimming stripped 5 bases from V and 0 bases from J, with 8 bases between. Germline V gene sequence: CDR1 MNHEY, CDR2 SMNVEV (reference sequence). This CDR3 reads CASSVTGSYEQYF. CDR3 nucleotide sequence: TGTGCCAGCAGTGTGACAGGCTCCTACGAGCAGTACTTC.

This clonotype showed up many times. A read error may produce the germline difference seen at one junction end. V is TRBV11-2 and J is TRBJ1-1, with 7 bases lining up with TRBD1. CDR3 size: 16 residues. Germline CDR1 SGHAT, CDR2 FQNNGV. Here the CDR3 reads CASSLRPQQGSTEAFF. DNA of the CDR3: TGTGCCAGCAGCCTTAGACCTCAACAGGGGAGCACTGAGGCTTTCTTT.

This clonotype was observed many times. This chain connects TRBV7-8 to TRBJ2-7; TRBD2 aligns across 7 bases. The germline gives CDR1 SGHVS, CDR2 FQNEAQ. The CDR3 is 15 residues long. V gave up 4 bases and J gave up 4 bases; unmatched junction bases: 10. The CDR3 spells CASSSRSGVEYEQYF. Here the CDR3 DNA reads TGTGCCAGCAGCTCCCGGAGCGGGGTCGAATACGAGCAGTACTTC.

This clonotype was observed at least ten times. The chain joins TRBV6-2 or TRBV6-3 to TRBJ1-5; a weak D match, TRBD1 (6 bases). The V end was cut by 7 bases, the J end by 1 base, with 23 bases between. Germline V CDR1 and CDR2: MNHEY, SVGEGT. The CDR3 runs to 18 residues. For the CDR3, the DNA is TGTGCCAGCATTTCAGGGGCCAGGGTGAAATCAAGCAATCAGCCCCAGCATTTT. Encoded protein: CASISGARVKSSNQPQHF.

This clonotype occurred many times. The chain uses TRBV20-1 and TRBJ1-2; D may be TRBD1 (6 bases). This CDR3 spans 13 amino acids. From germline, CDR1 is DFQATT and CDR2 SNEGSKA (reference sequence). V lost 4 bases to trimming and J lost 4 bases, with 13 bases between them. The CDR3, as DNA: TGCAGTGCTAACTTACAGGGCACCTATGGCTACACCTTC. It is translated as CSANLQGTYGYTF.

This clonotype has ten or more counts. CDR3 bases: TGCGCCAGCAGATGGACTAGCGGGTATTCCTACGAGCAGTACTTC. It yields the protein CASRWTSGYSYEQYF. This chain connects TRBV5-1 to TRBJ2-7; 11 bases match TRBD2. The CDR3 contains 15 residues. Germline V lookup: CDR1 SGHRS, CDR2 YFSETQ. Losses at the gene ends were 5 bases for V and 1 base for J; bases not matched to a gene: 5.

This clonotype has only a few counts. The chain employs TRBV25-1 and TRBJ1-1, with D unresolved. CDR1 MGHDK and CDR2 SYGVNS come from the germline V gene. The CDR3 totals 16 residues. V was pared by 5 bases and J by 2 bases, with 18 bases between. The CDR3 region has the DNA TGTGCCAGCAGTCCCCGGGGTAGGCTCCCTAACACTGAAGCTTTCTTT. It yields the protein CASSPRGRLPNTEAFF.

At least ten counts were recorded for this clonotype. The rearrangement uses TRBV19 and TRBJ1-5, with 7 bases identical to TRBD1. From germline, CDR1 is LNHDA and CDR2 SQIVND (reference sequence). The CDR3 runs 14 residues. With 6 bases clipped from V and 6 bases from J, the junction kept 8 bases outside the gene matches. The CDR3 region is CASRITGVGQPQHF. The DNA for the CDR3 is TGTGCCAGTAGGATAACAGGGGTGGGTCAGCCCCAGCATTTT.